Following are 11 T cell receptor beta chains from one sample sequenced in a study of a mutant IDH1 vaccine in newly diagnosed glioma. For these TCRs, the target antigens are not known. The repertoire was sequenced with immunoSEQ multiplex PCR; TCRdb's copy has only in-frame clones and lacks some. The sample records tens of thousands of clones, roughly 77% being singletons. Time point indicated: week 47, end of study. Vaccine doses each comprised 300 ug of mutant IDH1 20-mer peptide, with topical imiquimod. Here the sequenced sample was PBMCs, taken from a glioma patient whose treatment included an IDH1 peptide vaccine. These receptors originate from a man in his forties or fifties with glioma.

The V gene is TRBV5-1, the J gene TRBJ2-3, with D maybe TRBD1 (6 bases). CDR3 length equals 17 residues. From germline, CDR1 is SGHRS and CDR2 YFSETQ. The V and J ends lost 0 bases and 0 bases respectively, with 14 bases between them. CDR3 nucleotide sequence: TGCGCCAGCAGCTTGGGACAGGTCTCTTCTAGCACAGATACGCAGTATTTT. Encoded protein: CASSLGQVSSSTDTQYF.

This clone has only one observation. The rearrangement joins TRBV15 to TRBJ1-2; 7 bases agree with TRBD1. Germline V gives CDR1 LNHNV, CDR2 YYDKDF (reference sequence). Losses at the gene ends were 0 bases for V and 5 bases for J; bases not matched to a gene: 9. This CDR3 is built from 16 residues. Here the CDR3 reads CATSRDPAGGSYGYTF. The CDR3 DNA is TGTGCCACCAGCAGAGATCCGGCAGGGGGGAGTTATGGCTACACCTTC.

The chain uses TRBV5-4 and TRBJ2-2; TRBD2 aligns across 8 bases. The CDR3 contains 16 residues. With 5 bases clipped from V and 0 bases from J, the junction kept 6 bases outside the gene matches. CDR1 and CDR2 (germline): SGHNT, YYREEE (reference sequence). The CDR3 DNA follows: TGTGCCAGCAGTAGCCGACTAGCGTCGAACACCGGGGAGCTGTTTTTT. This gives the protein CASSSRLASNTGELFF.

The chain joins TRBV7-6 to TRBJ2-1; D unclear. This CDR3 contains 16 residues. The V gene lost 5 bases and the J gene lost 4 bases, with 18 bases spanning the gap. Per germline, CDR1 SGHVS and CDR2 FNYEAQ. In nucleotides, the CDR3 is TGTGCCAGCAGCCTGACTTCTTCTCTCGGGTACAATGAGCAGTTCTTC. Translating gives CASSLTSSLGYNEQFF. The entire variable domain, with the rest obtained from reference TRBV7-6 and TRBJ2-1, is as follows: GAGVSQSPRYKVTKRGQDVALRCDPISGHVSLYWYRQALGQGPEFLTYFNYEAQQDKSGLPNDRFSAERPEGSISTLTIQRTEQRDSAMYRCASSLTSSLGYNEQFFGPGTRLTVL.

This sequence joins TRBV7-2 and TRBJ2-3; 7 bases agree with TRBD1. CDR1 SGHTA and CDR2 FQGNSA come from the germline V gene. The V and J ends lost 3 bases and 7 bases, in that order; junction bases with no gene match: 7. The CDR3 consists of 14 residues. In DNA form, the CDR3 reads TGTGCCAGCAGCTTTGACAGGGTGCGGAATACGCAGTATTTT. Protein sequence: CASSFDRVRNTQYF.

Relative to its sample, this clone is large. This chain uses TRBV6-1 with TRBJ1-3; 7 nucleotides align to TRBD1. CDR1 is MNHNS, CDR2 SASEGT, per germline. This CDR3 spans 14 amino acids. J was trimmed by 6 bases and V by 4 bases; bases with no gene match: 6. The DNA of the CDR3 is TGTGCCAGCAGTGCCGGGACAGCGGTAAACACCATATATTTT. This encodes CASSAGTAVNTIYF.

J is TRBJ2-7 and V is TRBV18; tentatively, D is TRBD1 or TRBD2 (5 bases each). CDR1 and CDR2 from the germline V gene are KGHSH and LQKENI. The length of the CDR3 is 17 residues. The V gene lost 3 bases and the J gene lost 2 bases, with 20 bases spanning the gap. The chain's CDR3 is CASSPRKVDWDPYEQYF. CDR3 coding DNA: TGTGCCAGCTCACCTCGGAAGGTGGACTGGGACCCCTACGAGCAGTACTTC.

The sample holds a few counts of this clone. This chain links TRBV5-4 with TRBJ2-1, with D possibly being TRBD2 (5 bases). The V end was cut by 3 bases, the J end by 0 bases, with 16 bases between. There are 17 residues in the CDR3. Germline V gives CDR1 SGHNT, CDR2 YYREEE (reference sequence). The CDR3 is CASSSSEGSSSYNEQFF. The CDR3 bases are TGTGCCAGCAGCTCCAGCGAGGGCTCCAGCTCCTACAATGAGCAGTTCTTC.

The chain combines TRBV5-4 with TRBJ2-5; TRBD1 aligns across 7 bases. V lost 4 bases to trimming and J lost 2 bases; unmatched junction nucleotides: 8. The CDR3 length is 15 residues. Looked up from germline, CDR1 is SGHNT and CDR2 is YYREEE (reference sequence). CDR3 nucleotide sequence: TGTGCCAGCAGCCCCGGGACAGAAAAACAAGAGACCCAGTACTTC. It is translated as CASSPGTEKQETQYF. Using reference TRBV5-4 and TRBJ2-5 for the parts outside the CDR3, the full variable domain is ETGVTQSPTHLIKTRGQQVTLRCSSQSGHNTVSWYQQALGQGPQFIFQYYREEENGRGNFPPRFSGLQFPNYSSELNVNALELDDSALYLCASSPGTEKQETQYFGPGTRLLVL.

The chain combines TRBV12-5 with TRBJ1-2; D call uncertain. The V end was cut by 2 bases, the J end by 4 bases, with 17 bases between. This CDR3 is 16 amino acids long. The V gene's germline CDR1 is LGHNT and CDR2 FRNRAP. The CDR3 reads CASGLLLDSPGYGYTF. CDR3 sequence (DNA): TGTGCTAGTGGTTTGCTACTGGATTCTCCGGGCTATGGCTACACCTTC. The full variable domain, rest sourced from reference TRBV12-5 and TRBJ1-2, is DARVTQTPRHKVTEMGQEVTMRCQPILGHNTVFWYRQTMMQGLELLAYFRNRAPLDDSGMPKDRFSAEMPDATLATLKIQPSEPRDSAVYFCASGLLLDSPGYGYTFGSGTRLTVV.

This sequence joins TRBV5-5 and TRBJ1-5; D is unclear. In germline, CDR1 is SGHKS, CDR2 YYEKEE (reference sequence). The CDR3 has 15 residues. With 3 bases removed from V and 3 bases from J, the gap between germline ends came to 13 bases. CDR3 region: CASSSLIGSNQPQHF. CDR3 nucleotides: TGTGCCAGCAGCTCGCTTATTGGGTCCAATCAGCCCCAGCATTTT. Full variable domain (missing parts from reference TRBV5-5 and TRBJ1-5): DAGVTQSPTHLIKTRGQQVTLRCSPISGHKSVSWYQQVLGQGPQFIFQYYEKEERGRGNFPDRFSARQFPNYSSELNVNALLLGDSALYLCASSSLIGSNQPQHFGDGTRLSIL.